The next 20 T cell receptor beta chains were all read from a single sample in a study of shared clonotypes between healthy human individuals. Produced via immunoSEQ multiplex PCR; TCRdb's table is partial and in-frame only. The sample includes some 1,400,000 clones, approximately 97% of them seen just once. The specimen sequenced was naive CD4+ T cells sorted from blood. Specified subset: CD45RA+ positively selected. The receptors derive from a man aged 25 to 45 in good health.

The V and J genes are TRBV18 and TRBJ1-1, with a weak D call TRBD1 (5 bases). The V and J ends lost 6 bases and 2 bases respectively, with 13 bases between them. The length of the CDR3 is 14 residues. The germline V gene has CDR1 KGHSH and CDR2 LQKENI. The CDR3 protein is CASSAYRLNTEAFF. The CDR3, as DNA: TGTGCCAGCTCGGCCTACAGGTTAAACACTGAAGCTTTCTTT.

This rearrangement joins TRBV25-1 to TRBJ2-5, with D maybe TRBD2 (7 bases). The CDR3 sequence is 14 residues long. Trimming removed 3 bases at V and 4 bases at J, with 12 bases between. Per germline, CDR1 MGHDK and CDR2 SYGVNS. For the CDR3, the DNA is TGTGCCAGCAGTGATGGGGGGGCAGGAGAGACCCAGTACTTC. Protein sequence: CASSDGGAGETQYF.

The J gene is TRBJ1-2, the V gene TRBV6-5; the D gene is possibly TRBD1 (5 bases). Germline V CDR1 and CDR2: MNHEY, SVGAGI. The V end lost 6 bases, the J end lost 4 bases, and 12 bases lay between the germline ends. CDR3 length: 13 amino acids. CDR3 sequence: CASRSGLSYGYTF. The DNA of the CDR3 is TGTGCCAGCAGGTCGGGACTCAGCTATGGCTACACCTTC.

The CDR3 region has the DNA TGTGCCAGCTCACCGTCGGGACAGGGCTTGAGGGAGCAGTACTTC. Translated: CASSPSGQGLREQYF. The chain links TRBV18 to TRBJ2-7, with TRBD1 matching 9 bases. Germline V lookup: CDR1 KGHSH, CDR2 LQKENI. The CDR3 contains 15 residues. V shed 3 bases, J shed 7 bases, and the junction held 10 bases outside the gene matches. The full variable domain, completed using reference TRBV18 and TRBJ2-7, is NAGVMQNPRHLVRRRGQEARLRCSPMKGHSHVYWYRQLPEEGLKFMVYLQKENIIDESGMPKERFSAEFPKEGPSILRIQQVVRGDSAAYFCASSPSGQGLREQYFGPGTRLTVT.

The V and J genes are TRBV6-6 and TRBJ2-7; 7 bases are a match to TRBD2. J gave up 6 bases and V 6 bases, and 11 bases lay outside the gene matches. The CDR3 is 14 residues long. Germline values: CDR1 MNHNY, CDR2 SVGAGI (reference sequence). CDR3 sequence: CASSLLADLPEQYF. The DNA for the CDR3 is TGTGCCAGCAGCCTTCTAGCGGATCTACCCGAGCAGTACTTC.

The chain is built from TRBV28 and TRBJ2-3; no clear D. V shed 11 bases and J shed 2 bases, with 11 bases lying between them. The CDR3 contains 12 residues. CDR1 is MDHEN and CDR2 is SYDVKM in the germline V gene. CDR3 sequence reads: CASRLSTDTQYF. The CDR3 DNA follows: TGTGCCTCCCGACTCTCCACAGATACGCAGTATTTT.

This clone occurred once. The gene calls are TRBV11-3 and TRBJ2-7; D is possibly TRBD1 or TRBD2 (5 bases each). Germline V gene data show CDR1 as SGHNT and CDR2 as YENEEA. V was clipped by 4 bases and J by 4 bases, with 8 bases between them. The CDR3 has 12 amino acids. In DNA form, the CDR3 reads TGTGCCAGCAGCTCAGAGGGGTACGAGCAGTACTTC. Residues: CASSSEGYEQYF.

The J gene is TRBJ1-5, the V gene TRBV10-3; D gene uncertain. Germline CDR1 reads ENHRY; CDR2 reads SYGVKD. With 0 bases removed from V and 11 bases from J, the gap between germline ends came to 20 bases. The CDR3 covers 16 residues. The CDR3 spells CAISESTNPDSRSQHF. The DNA of the CDR3 is TGTGCCATCAGTGAGTCTACAAACCCGGACTCCAGGTCCCAGCATTTT.

This clone was counted a single time. This chain connects TRBV27 to TRBJ2-7; D is perhaps TRBD2 (7 bases). V lost 0 bases, J lost 3 bases, and 12 bases lay in between. The CDR3 has 15 residues. CDR1 is MNHEY and CDR2 is SMNVEV in the germline V gene (reference sequence). The DNA for the CDR3 is TGTGCCAGCAGTTTATCACAGGGAGGGTACTACGAGCAGTACTTC. This gives the protein CASSLSQGGYYEQYF.

The chain combines TRBV10-2 with TRBJ1-1; 7 bases fit TRBD1. The CDR3 is 17 residues long. CDR1 is WSHSY and CDR2 is SAAADI in the germline V gene. Germline trimming cut 4 bases from V and 0 bases from J; bases unmatched to any gene: 11. CDR3 nucleotides: TGCGCCAGCAGTGTTAGGAGGGACAGAAACCTGAACACTGAAGCTTTCTTT. Amino acid sequence: CASSVRRDRNLNTEAFF.

The rearrangement uses TRBV4-2 and TRBJ2-7; 9 bases match TRBD1. The CDR3 runs to 16 residues. CDR1 LGHNA and CDR2 YNFKEQ come from the germline V gene. V dropped 1 base and J dropped 3; count of bases not matched to a gene: 7. CDR3 sequence reads: CASSQATGQGFYEQYF. In DNA, the CDR3 is TGTGCCAGCAGCCAAGCGACGGGACAGGGCTTCTACGAGCAGTACTTC.

The rearrangement joins TRBV7-6 to TRBJ2-3; D possibly corresponds to TRBD2 (7 bases). Germline assignment: CDR1 SGHVS and CDR2 FNYEAQ. Between the trimmed V and J ends, which lost 1 base and 5 bases, there was a span of 16 bases. CDR3 size: 16 residues. The CDR3 nucleotides read TGTGCCAGCAGCTTAGGAGTTGCGGGGGCTGTAGATACGCAGTATTTT. It specifies CASSLGVAGAVDTQYF.

The V and J genes are TRBV16 and TRBJ2-3, with TRBD1 matching 7 bases. The CDR3 totals 15 residues. With V trimmed by 4 bases and J by 4 bases, 8 bases remained unmatched. Germline lookup yields CDR1 KGHSY and CDR2 FQNENV. CDR3 region: CASSRAGTVADTQYF. DNA for the CDR3: TGTGCCAGCAGCCGGGCAGGGACAGTCGCAGATACGCAGTATTTT.

The chain has TRBV15 and TRBJ2-3; D may be TRBD1 (5 bases). Germline loops: CDR1 LNHNV, CDR2 YYDKDF (reference sequence). The CDR3 has 13 amino acids. Trimming left V 3 bases short and J 3 bases short, with 7 bases between. Written as DNA, the CDR3 is TGTGCCACCAGCAGCAGGGTTACAGATACGCAGTATTTT. Its translation is CATSSRVTDTQYF.

The chain carries TRBV11-2 and TRBJ1-2; 9 bases match TRBD1. This CDR3 spans 14 amino acids. Germline CDR1 SGHAT, CDR2 FQNNGV. V gave up 5 bases and J gave up 8 bases; unmatched junction bases: 9. The CDR3: CASSNPGTGRGYTF. The CDR3 DNA follows: TGTGCCAGCAGCAACCCCGGGACAGGGAGAGGCTACACCTTC.

The J gene is TRBJ2-5, the V gene TRBV5-1, with TRBD1 matching 7 bases. CDR3 length equals 15 residues. Germline V gene data show CDR1 as SGHRS and CDR2 as YFSETQ. The junction had 7 bases not matched to a gene; V was cut back by 1 base and J by 4 bases. The CDR3 loop reads CASSLYRQGRETQYF. CDR3 DNA: TGCGCCAGCAGCTTGTACCGACAGGGCCGAGAGACCCAGTACTTC.

J is TRBJ2-5 and V is TRBV6-5; TRBD1 is a possible D gene (5 bases). The V gene's germline CDR1 is MNHEY and CDR2 SVGAGI. This CDR3 has 13 residues. Trimming took 5 bases from V and 3 from J, leaving 10 bases between them. This chain's CDR3 is CASSVRREETQYF. Here the CDR3 DNA reads TGTGCCAGCAGTGTGCGCAGGGAAGAGACCCAGTACTTC.

This chain uses TRBV7-9 with TRBJ2-4, with D possibly matching TRBD2 (6 bases). This CDR3 region has 16 residues. Germline CDR1 reads SEHNR; CDR2 reads FQNEAQ (reference sequence). V lost 0 bases and J lost 3, with 12 bases in between. This CDR3 reads CASSLASGSGKNIQYF. CDR3 DNA: TGTGCCAGCAGCTTAGCTTCAGGTAGCGGCAAAAACATTCAGTACTTC.

This clone was detected only a few times. This specimen includes other DNA sequences encoding the same CDR3. This sequence joins TRBV19 and TRBJ2-7, with D perhaps TRBD2 (5 bases). The length of the CDR3 is 14 residues. Germline V gene lookup returns CDR1 LNHDA and CDR2 SQIVND (reference sequence). V was trimmed by 3 bases and J by 2 bases, leaving 11 bases between them. CDR3 protein: CASSIDPGTYEQYF. CDR3 coding DNA: TGTGCCAGTAGTATCGACCCGGGGACCTACGAGCAGTACTTC.

The CDR3 reads CASSIRKDQPQHF. The CDR3 DNA sequence: TGTGCCAGTAGTATACGGAAAGATCAGCCCCAGCATTTT. This chain connects TRBV19 to TRBJ1-5; no definite D call. The CDR3 has 13 residues. CDR1 and CDR2 from the germline V gene are LNHDA and SQIVND (reference sequence). Trimming took off 2 bases at V and 5 bases at J, with 7 bases between the two ends.